The following is a TCR beta chain sequence with its context. Tregs were sorted as CD4+CD25+CD127-/low cells. TCRdb re-called the 5' RACE reads with MiXCR, one entry per CDR3 protein. This sample yields about 57,000 distinct CDR3 sequences, of which 26% are seen a single time; roughly 2.1% belongs to the top ten. The germline V gene has CDR1 ENHRY and CDR2 SYGVKD. Unmatched junction bases numbered 10, after V lost 10 bases and J lost 4 bases. This CDR3 contains 14 residues. The receptor comes from a female donor with breast cancer. Specimen: tumor-infiltrating Tregs sorted from the breast tumor. The chain recombines TRBV10-3 with TRBJ2-5; 9 bases line up with TRBD1. The CDR3 protein is CATKGDRDGETQYF. The CDR3 bases are TGTGCCACTAAGGGGGACAGGGACGGAGAGACCCAGTACTTC.